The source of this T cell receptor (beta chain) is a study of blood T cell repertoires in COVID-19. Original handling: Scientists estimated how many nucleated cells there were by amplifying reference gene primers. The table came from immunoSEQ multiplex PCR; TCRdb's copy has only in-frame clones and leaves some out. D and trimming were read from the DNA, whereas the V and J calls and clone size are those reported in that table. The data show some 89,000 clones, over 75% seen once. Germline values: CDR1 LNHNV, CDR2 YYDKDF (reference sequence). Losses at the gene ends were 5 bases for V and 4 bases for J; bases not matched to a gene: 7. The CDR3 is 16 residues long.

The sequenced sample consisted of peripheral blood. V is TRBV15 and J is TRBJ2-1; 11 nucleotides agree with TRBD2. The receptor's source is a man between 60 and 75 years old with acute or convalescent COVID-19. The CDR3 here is CATSHPGTSGYNEQFF. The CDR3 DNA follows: TGTGCCACCAGCCACCCCGGGACTAGCGGATACAATGAGCAGTTCTTC.